The 2 T cell receptor beta chains below come from one sample, sequenced in a study of cytomegalovirus exposure and HLA in healthy donors. The PCR had 60 Vbeta and 13 Jbeta primers. Produced via immunoSEQ multiplex PCR; TCRdb's table is partial and in-frame only. Its listing shows 95,000 to 150,000 clones. Source material: PBMCs. The receptors derive from a man between 18 and 35 years old in good health and CMV-seronegative.

The rearrangement links TRBV5-1 to TRBJ1-3; the D gene is possibly TRBD1 (5 bases). In germline, CDR1 is SGHRS, CDR2 YFSETQ. This CDR3 contains 14 residues. Trimming left V 4 bases short and J 3 bases short, with 11 bases between. CDR3: CASSPTAHGNTIYF. CDR3 DNA: TGCGCCAGCAGCCCGACAGCTCATGGAAACACCATATATTTT.

The chain has TRBV15 and TRBJ2-2; 7 bases map to TRBD1. Germline-derived CDR1 and CDR2 are LNHNV and YYDKDF (reference sequence). The CDR3 has 16 amino acids. V dropped 1 base and J dropped 4; count of bases not matched to a gene: 6. The CDR3 DNA reads as TGTGCCACCAGCAGAGGTCGGACAGGCTTCACCGGGGAGCTGTTTTTT. This codes for CATSRGRTGFTGELFF.